Described below is a single T cell receptor (beta chain) sequence and its context. This sample is part of a study of blood T cell repertoires in COVID-19. Study in general: T cells, B-cell-depleted T cells, or PBMCs supplied cDNA or gDNA.

Per the authors' pipeline: Nucleated cell number was recorded as an estimate derived from reference gene primer amplification. Using immunoSEQ multiplex PCR, the repertoire was profiled, and TCRdb retains in-frame clones only, with some absent. The V and J calls and clone size are taken from that table; D and trimming were inferred from the DNA. The table records a few hundred thousand clones, 90% of them present only once. CDR3 length equals 13 residues. CDR1 is MNHEY and CDR2 is SVGEGT in the germline V gene. V shed 6 bases and J shed 7 bases, with 10 bases lying between them. Seattle patients were enrolled while actively infected and followed longitudinally.

The sample was peripheral blood. This chain joins TRBV6-2 or TRBV6-3 and TRBJ1-6; no clear D. The TCR comes from a woman in her 40s with COVID-19, enrolled during active disease. For the CDR3, the DNA is TGTGCCAGCAGCGAAACGGGGAATTCACCCCTCCACTTT. This translates into CASSETGNSPLHF.